These 13 T cell receptor beta chains were all obtained from the same sample, sequenced in a study of metastatic and nonmetastatic thyroid tumors. TCRdb ran MiXCR on the PCR reads. The data hold some 16,000 clones, with 15% to 19% observed a single time. Treatment of any kind had been given to no patient before thyroid surgery. Sequences were obtained from blood. The source of these receptors is a female donor with papillary thyroid cancer or a benign thyroid nodule (not recorded which). Some clones in this sample may be carry-over from other donors' samples.

Regarding this clone: A much larger clone differs from this one at a single base, so this may be a read error. The CDR3 does not close with the conserved phenylalanine or tryptophan, likely indicating a read error. The V and J genes are TRBV7-6 and TRBJ1-1; D possibly corresponds to TRBD1 (5 bases). The germline CDR1 and CDR2 sequences are SGHVS and FNYEAQ. Trimming pared 5 bases from V and 4 bases from J, leaving 11 bases between. The CDR3 runs 13 residues. The CDR3 DNA reads as TGTGCCAGCAGCCAGACAGTGCCCACTGAAGCTTTCCTT. Residues: CASSQTVPTEAFL.

This clone was seen many times. The chain couples TRBV10-1 to TRBJ2-1; 7 bases agree with TRBD2. This CDR3 spans 16 amino acids. Trimming at V came to 4 bases and at J to 8 bases, leaving 14 bases not matched to a gene. Germline CDR1 reads WNHNN; CDR2 reads SYGVQD (reference sequence). The CDR3 spells CASSGLIGLGFDEQFF. The CDR3 DNA reads as TGCGCCAGCAGTGGCTTGATCGGACTAGGGTTTGATGAGCAGTTCTTC.

The sample holds many counts of this clone. V usage is TRBV6-6 and J usage is TRBJ1-1; 7 nucleotides align to TRBD1. Unmatched junction bases numbered 11, after V lost 3 bases and J lost 1 base. The CDR3 is 17 amino acids. Germline CDR1 MNHNY, CDR2 SVGAGI (reference sequence). The CDR3: CASSYGATGVKNTEAFF. DNA of the CDR3: TGTGCCAGCAGTTATGGGGCCACAGGGGTTAAGAACACTGAAGCTTTCTTT.

This clone was observed at least ten times. The rearrangement joins TRBV5-1 to TRBJ2-3; tentative D call: TRBD2 (5 bases). CDR3 length equals 15 residues. Germline V gene lookup returns CDR1 SGHRS and CDR2 YFSETQ. Trimming pared 3 bases from V and 0 bases from J, leaving 11 bases between. CDR3 coding DNA: TGCGCCAGCAGCTCCCTAGCCTCTAGCACAGATACGCAGTATTTT. It translates to CASSSLASSTDTQYF.

This clone was seen a handful of times. Just one base apart from a much larger clone, this may be a read error. The same CDR3 also results from other DNA sequences found in this sample. This chain joins TRBV3-1 and TRBJ2-1, with D possibly being TRBD2 (6 bases). The CDR3 is 15 amino acids. Germline CDR1 is LGHDT and CDR2 is YNNKEL (reference sequence). CDR3 in amino acids: CASSQYGTPYNEQFF. The CDR3 DNA sequence: TGTGCCAGCAGCCAATATGGGACTCCCTACAATGAGCAATTCTTC.

On this clone: It is unclear where the CDR3 begins or ends on the DNA, so no DNA is shown, and the CDR3 is as TCRdb lists it. Other DNA sequences in the same sample also yield this CDR3. The V call is TRBV7-3, the J call TRBJ2-3; the D call TRBD2 from the table was never checked on the DNA. Germline CDR1 SGHTA, CDR2 FQGTGA. The CDR3 length is 18 residues, termini included. CDR3 residues: CASSLKGFGGGSTDTQYF.

This clone was observed a handful of times. A much larger clone is a single base away; this may be a read error. The V gene is TRBV20-1, the J gene TRBJ1-5; D remains unclear. The germline CDR1 and CDR2 sequences are DFQATT and SNEGSKA (reference sequence). V lost 6 bases and J 1 base, leaving 19 bases between the germline ends. The CDR3 length is 16 residues. CDR3 amino acids: CSATTPPSYSNQPQHF. CDR3 nucleotides: TGCAGTGCCACGACCCCGCCTTCATACAGCAATCAGCCCCAGCATTTT.

This clone was observed at least ten times. This chain links TRBV5-4 with TRBJ1-2, with 11 bases that match TRBD1. V was pared by 4 bases and J by 4 bases, with 6 bases of the junction left unmatched. Germline-derived CDR1 and CDR2 are SGHNT and YYREEE (reference sequence). The CDR3 has 15 residues. The CDR3 region is CASSPGQGAFYGYTF. In nucleotides, the CDR3 is TGTGCCAGCAGCCCAGGACAGGGGGCTTTCTATGGCTACACCTTC.

Only a few counts were recorded for this clone. The V call is TRBV5-4, the J call TRBJ2-6; 7 positions match TRBD1. CDR3 length: 16 residues. V shed 5 bases and J 0 bases; nucleotides not matched to a gene: 5. Looked up from germline, CDR1 is SGHNT and CDR2 is YYREEE (reference sequence). CDR3 sequence reads: CASRRDSRSGANVLTF. In DNA form, the CDR3 reads TGTGCCAGCAGACGGGACAGCCGCTCTGGGGCCAACGTCCTGACTTTC.

This clone was counted at least ten times. J is TRBJ2-5 and V is TRBV5-1, with a weak D call TRBD1 (6 bases). Germline V gene lookup returns CDR1 SGHRS and CDR2 YFSETQ. V lost 0 bases and J 1 base, leaving 10 bases between the germline ends. The CDR3 consists of 15 residues. CDR3 residues: CASSLGAGAQETQYF. In nucleotides, the CDR3 is TGCGCCAGCAGCTTGGGTGCAGGGGCCCAAGAGACCCAGTACTTC.

This clone ranks as medium-sized (0.01 to 0.1%). The rearrangement joins TRBV27 to TRBJ1-2, with a possible D match to TRBD1 (6 bases). This CDR3 has 18 residues. CDR1 is MNHEY and CDR2 is SMNVEV in the germline V gene (reference sequence). V was shortened by 3 bases and J by 1 base, with 21 bases between the two germline ends. The CDR3 region is CASSFVVGGGRDNYGYTF. The CDR3 DNA sequence: TGTGCCAGCAGTTTTGTTGTTGGGGGGGGGCGCGATAACTATGGCTACACCTTC.

This clone was counted at least ten times. This chain joins TRBV20-1 and TRBJ2-5; TRBD2 might be the D (6 bases). Germline V lookup: CDR1 DFQATT, CDR2 SNEGSKA (reference sequence). The CDR3 spans 14 residues. Trimming stripped 5 bases from V and 1 base from J, with 14 bases between. The CDR3 is CSASRGLRQETQYF. The DNA for the CDR3 is TGCAGTGCTTCCCGGGGACTCCGCCAAGAGACCCAGTACTTC.

About this clone itself: At one of its ends the junction is not consistent with the germline gene, which may arise from a read error. The genes are TRBV4-2 and TRBJ2-5; 11 bases line up with TRBD1. The germline V gene has CDR1 LGHNA and CDR2 YNFKEQ. The CDR3 totals 16 residues. In DNA form, the CDR3 reads TGTGCCAACAGCCAAAACGGACAGGGGGCGGGAGAGACCCAGTACTTC. It codes for CANSQNGQGAGETQYF.